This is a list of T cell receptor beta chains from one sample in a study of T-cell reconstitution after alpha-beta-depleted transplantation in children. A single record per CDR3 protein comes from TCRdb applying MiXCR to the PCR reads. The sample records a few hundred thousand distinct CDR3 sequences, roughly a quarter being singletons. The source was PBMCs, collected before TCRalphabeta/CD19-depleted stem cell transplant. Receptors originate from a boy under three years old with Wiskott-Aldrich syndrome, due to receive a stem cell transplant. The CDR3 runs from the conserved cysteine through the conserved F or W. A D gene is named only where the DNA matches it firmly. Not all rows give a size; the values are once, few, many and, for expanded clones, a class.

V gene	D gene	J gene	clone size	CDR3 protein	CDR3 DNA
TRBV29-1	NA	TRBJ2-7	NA	CSVDGQGRNEQYF	TGCAGCGTTGATGGGCAGGGAAGGAACGAGCAGTACTTC
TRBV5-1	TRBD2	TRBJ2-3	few	CASSLGTSGNTDTQYF	TGCGCCAGCAGCTTGGGGACTAGCGGGAACACAGATACGCAGTATTTT
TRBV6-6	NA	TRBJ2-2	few	CASSYSEAGELFF	TGTGCCAGCAGTTACTCTGAGGCCGGGGAGCTGTTTTTT
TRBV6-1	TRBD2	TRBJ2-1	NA	CASTGGPSNEQFF	TGTGCCAGCACGGGAGGGCCCTCCAATGAGCAGTTCTTC
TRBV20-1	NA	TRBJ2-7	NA	CSARDYGYEQYF	TGCAGTGCTAGAGATTACGGCTACGAGCAGTACTTC
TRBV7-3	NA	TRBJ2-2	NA	CASSSYWGGELFF	TGTGCCAGCAGCTCGTACTGGGGCGGGGAGCTGTTTTTT
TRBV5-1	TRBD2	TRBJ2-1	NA	CASSLDRLAAVDEQFF	TGCGCCAGCAGCTTGGATCGGCTAGCGGCCGTCGATGAGCAGTTCTTC
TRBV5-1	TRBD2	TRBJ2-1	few	CASSPGLAGNHEQFF	TGCGCCAGCAGCCCGGGACTAGCGGGCAATCATGAGCAGTTCTTC
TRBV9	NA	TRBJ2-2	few	CASSGKAGSNTGELFF	TGTGCCAGCAGTGGAAAAGCCGGATCGAACACCGGGGAGCTGTTTTTT
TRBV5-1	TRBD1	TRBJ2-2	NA	CASRRTGSTSNTGELFF	TGCGCCAGCAGGCGGACAGGGAGTACGTCGAACACCGGGGAGCTGTTTTTT
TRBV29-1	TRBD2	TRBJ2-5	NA	CSVNSGSLGETQYF	TGCAGCGTCAATAGCGGGAGCTTGGGGGAGACCCAGTACTTC
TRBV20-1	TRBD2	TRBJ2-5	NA	CSARALAGGVRETQYF	TGCAGTGCTAGAGCCCTAGCGGGAGGAGTTAGAGAGACCCAGTACTTC
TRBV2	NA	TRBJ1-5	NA	CASRAGLLSNQPQHF	TGTGCCAGCAGAGCGGGACTCCTTAGCAATCAGCCCCAGCATTTT
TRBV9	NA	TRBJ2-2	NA	CASSDTSGGELFF	TGTGCCAGCAGCGATACATCCGGCGGGGAGCTGTTTTTT
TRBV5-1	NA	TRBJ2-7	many	CASSLEGLGRYEQYF	TGCGCCAGCAGCTTGGAGGGACTGGGCCGGTATGAGCAGTACTTC
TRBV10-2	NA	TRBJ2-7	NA	CASSLDSTRGRYEQYF	TGCGCCAGCAGCCTGGACTCAACCAGGGGGAGGTACGAGCAGTACTTC
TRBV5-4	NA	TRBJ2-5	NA	CASSSEPSQETQYF	TGTGCCAGCAGCTCTGAACCTTCACAAGAGACCCAGTACTTC
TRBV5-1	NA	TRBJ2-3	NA	CASSLDPSNTQYF	TGCGCCAGCAGCTTGGACCCCTCAAATACGCAGTATTTT
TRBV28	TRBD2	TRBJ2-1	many	CASSGTSASYNEQFF	TGTGCCAGCAGTGGGACTAGCGCTTCCTACAATGAGCAGTTCTTC
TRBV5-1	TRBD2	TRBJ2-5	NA	CASSLLAGEPRETQYF	TGCGCCAGCAGCCTCTTAGCGGGAGAACCACGGGAGACCCAGTACTTC
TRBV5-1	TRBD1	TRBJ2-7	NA	CASSPGTGSHEQYF	TGCGCCAGCAGCCCCGGGACAGGATCCCACGAGCAGTACTTC
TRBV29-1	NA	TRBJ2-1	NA	CSVELPPAGFNEQFF	TGCAGCGTTGAACTACCACCGGCCGGTTTCAATGAGCAGTTCTTC
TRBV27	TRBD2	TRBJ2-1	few	CASSSGLAGSPTYNEQFF	TGTGCCAGCAGTTCTGGGCTAGCGGGGTCCCCCACCTACAATGAGCAGTTCTTC
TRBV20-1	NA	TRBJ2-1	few	CSARDLVHNEQFF	TGCAGTGCTAGAGATTTGGTCCACAATGAGCAGTTCTTC
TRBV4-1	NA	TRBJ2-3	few	CASSQEYTQYF	TGCGCCAGCAGCCAAGAATATACGCAGTATTTT
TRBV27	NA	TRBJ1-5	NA	CASRPAGGNQPQHF	TGTGCCAGCAGGCCCGCAGGGGGCAATCAGCCCCAGCATTTT
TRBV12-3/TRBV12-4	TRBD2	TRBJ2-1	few	CASSLGLAGGPTNEQFF	TGTGCCAGCAGTTTAGGTCTAGCGGGAGGCCCCACTAATGAGCAGTTCTTC
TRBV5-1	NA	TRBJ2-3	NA	CASSLEPADTQYF	TGCGCCAGCAGCTTGGAGCCCGCGGATACGCAGTATTTT
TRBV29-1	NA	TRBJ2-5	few	CSVAGGMGETQYF	TGCAGCGTTGCCGGCGGGATGGGGGAGACCCAGTACTTC
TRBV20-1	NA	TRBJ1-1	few	CSANRQGSGRTEAFF	TGCAGTGCTAACCGCCAGGGGTCCGGTAGGACTGAAGCTTTCTTT
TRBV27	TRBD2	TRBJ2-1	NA	CASSCCGRGYNEQFF	TGTGCCAGCAGTTGTTGCGGGAGAGGGTACAATGAGCAGTTCTTC
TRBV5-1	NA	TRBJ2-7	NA	CASSPEGRSYEQYF	TGCGCCAGCAGCCCTGAGGGGCGCTCCTACGAGCAGTACTTC
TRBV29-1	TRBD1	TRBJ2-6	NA	CSVVGGSSGANVLTF	TGCAGCGTTGTAGGGGGCTCCTCTGGGGCCAACGTCCTGACTTTC
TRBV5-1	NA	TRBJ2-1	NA	CASSTALAYAYNEQFF	TGCGCCAGCAGCACCGCTTTAGCTTATGCCTACAATGAGCAGTTCTTC
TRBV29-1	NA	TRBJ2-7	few	CSVTGWPISYEQYF	TGCAGCGTTACGGGATGGCCGATATCCTACGAGCAGTACTTC
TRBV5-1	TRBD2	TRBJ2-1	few	CASSVRPSGFSYNEQFF	TGCGCCAGCAGCGTCAGACCTAGCGGGTTCTCCTACAATGAGCAGTTCTTC
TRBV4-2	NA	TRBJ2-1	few	CASSQDPDRRDEQFF	TGTGCCAGCAGCCAAGATCCGGATCGGCGGGATGAGCAGTTCTTC
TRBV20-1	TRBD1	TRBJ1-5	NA	CSARDSRNQPQHF	TGCAGTGCTCGGGACAGCCGCAATCAGCCCCAGCATTTT
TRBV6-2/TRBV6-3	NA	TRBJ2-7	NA	CASSRDLGNYDQYF	TGTGCCAGCAGCCGGGACCTAGGAAACTACGACCAGTACTTC
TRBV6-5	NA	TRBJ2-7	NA	CASSYSRSAVEQYF	TGTGCCAGCAGTTACTCGAGATCCGCGGTGGAGCAGTACTTC
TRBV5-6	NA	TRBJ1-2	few	CASSLNTGWDGYTF	TGTGCCAGCAGCTTGAACACAGGGTGGGATGGCTACACCTTC
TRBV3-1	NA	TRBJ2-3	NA	CASSPWSADTQYF	TGTGCCAGCAGCCCCTGGAGTGCAGATACGCAGTATTTT
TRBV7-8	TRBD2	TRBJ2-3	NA	CASSLGGTSGPWDTQYF	TGTGCCAGCAGCTTAGGAGGGACTAGCGGGCCCTGGGATACGCAGTATTTT
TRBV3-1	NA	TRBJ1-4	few	CASSQQWETPRNEKLFF	TGTGCCAGCAGCCAACAATGGGAGACTCCGCGTAATGAAAAACTGTTTTTT
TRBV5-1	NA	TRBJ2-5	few	CASSLVSEETQYF	TGCGCCAGCAGCTTGGTTAGCGAAGAGACCCAGTACTTC
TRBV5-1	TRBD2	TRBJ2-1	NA	CASSRPHSGRALYNEQFF	TGCGCCAGCAGCCGGCCACATAGCGGGAGGGCACTCTACAATGAGCAGTTCTTC
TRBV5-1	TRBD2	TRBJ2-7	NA	CASSWGSSGRFSYEQYF	TGCGCCAGCAGCTGGGGGTCTAGCGGACGGTTCTCCTACGAGCAGTACTTC
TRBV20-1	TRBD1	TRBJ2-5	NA	CSAMDRVGSETQYF	TGCAGTGCTATGGACAGGGTCGGGTCGGAGACCCAGTACTTC
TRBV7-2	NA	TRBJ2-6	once	CASSLAGRVGANVLTF	TGTGCCAGCAGCTTAGCGGGCAGGGTTGGGGCCAACGTCCTGACTTTC
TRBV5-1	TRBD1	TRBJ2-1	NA	CASRWTGGNEQFF	TGCGCCAGCAGATGGACAGGGGGCAATGAGCAGTTCTTC
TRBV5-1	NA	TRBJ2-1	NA	CASSEGLINEQFF	TGCGCCAGCAGCGAGGGACTCATCAATGAGCAGTTCTTC
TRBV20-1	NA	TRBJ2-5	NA	CCAQSRRRITGETQYF	TGCTGTGCCCAATCCAGACGGAGGATAACGGGGGAGACCCAGTACTTC
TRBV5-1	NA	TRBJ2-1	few	CASSSSDAGAEQFF	TGCGCCAGCAGCTCCTCGGACGCCGGGGCAGAGCAGTTCTTC
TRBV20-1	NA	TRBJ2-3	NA	CSASEASRLDTQYF	TGCAGTGCTAGTGAGGCTAGTCGCCTAGATACGCAGTATTTT